This T cell receptor (beta chain) is drawn from a study of T cells in Graves' hyperthyroidism and ophthalmopathy. RNA transcripts provided the source from which TCR beta CDR3 regions were amplified. First-round RT-PCR of the TCR CDR3 relied on the HTBI primer set. Each CDR3 protein gets one entry after TCRdb re-called the multiplex PCR reads with MiXCR. The top ten clones hold about 25% of a sample with around 100,000 distinct CDR3 sequences, roughly 50% of them seen once. Only a few counts were recorded for this clonotype. This CDR3 region has 14 residues. Germline V gene data show CDR1 as MNHEY and CDR2 as SMNVEV (reference sequence). V lost 8 bases to trimming and J lost 4 bases; unmatched junction nucleotides: 11.

This chain links TRBV27 with TRBJ2-7; 7 nucleotides line up with TRBD2. The sample taken for sequencing was blood. This receptor was identified in a man aged 35 to 55 with Graves' hyperthyroidism. Written as DNA, the CDR3 is TGTGCCAGCCCTAACTACCTAGCGGCGTACGAGCAGTACTTC. Protein product: CASPNYLAAYEQYF.